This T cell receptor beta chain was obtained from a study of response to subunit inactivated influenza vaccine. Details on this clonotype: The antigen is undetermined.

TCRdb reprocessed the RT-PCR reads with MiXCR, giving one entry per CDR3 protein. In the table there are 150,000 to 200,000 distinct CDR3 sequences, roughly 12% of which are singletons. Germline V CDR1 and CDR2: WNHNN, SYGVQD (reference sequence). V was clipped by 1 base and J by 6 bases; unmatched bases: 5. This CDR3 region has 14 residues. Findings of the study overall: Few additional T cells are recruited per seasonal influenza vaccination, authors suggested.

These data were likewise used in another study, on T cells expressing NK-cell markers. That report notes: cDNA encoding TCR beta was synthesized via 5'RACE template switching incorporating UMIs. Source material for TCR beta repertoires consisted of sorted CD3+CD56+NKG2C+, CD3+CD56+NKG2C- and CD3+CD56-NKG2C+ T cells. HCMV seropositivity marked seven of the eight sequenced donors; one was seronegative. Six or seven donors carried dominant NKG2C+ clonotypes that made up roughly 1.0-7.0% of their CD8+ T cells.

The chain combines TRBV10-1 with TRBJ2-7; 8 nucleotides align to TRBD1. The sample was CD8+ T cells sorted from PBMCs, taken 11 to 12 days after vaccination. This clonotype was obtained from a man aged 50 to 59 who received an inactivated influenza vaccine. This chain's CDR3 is CASSEFSGGREQYF. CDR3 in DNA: TGCGCCAGCAGTGAGTTTTCAGGGGGCCGCGAGCAGTACTTC.